These T cell receptor beta chains were read from a single sample in a study of tumor-infiltrating lymphocytes in primary liver carcinoma. TCRdb re-called the multiplex PCR reads with MiXCR, one entry per CDR3 protein. The sample contains a few hundred thousand distinct CDR3 sequences, roughly three fifths of which appear only once. What was sequenced was peripheral blood. These receptors were obtained from a woman under 40 with primary liver carcinoma and hepatitis B virus infection. The CDR3 runs from the conserved cysteine through the conserved F or W. The order of the fields is clone size, V gene, J gene, CDR3 protein. A clone size is listed for some rows: how often the clone was seen (once, few, many), or a class if it is expanded.

clone_size: -; v_call: TRBV11-2; j_call: TRBJ2-1; cdr3_aa: CASSVGRDKGLLGNEQFF
clone_size: -; v_call: TRBV12-3/TRBV12-4; j_call: TRBJ1-2; cdr3_aa: CVNSLRQGGKGYTF
clone_size: -; v_call: TRBV7-9; j_call: TRBJ2-7; cdr3_aa: CASSQQGALAYEQYF
clone_size: -; v_call: TRBV15; j_call: TRBJ2-1; cdr3_aa: CATSRGEGSYNEQFF
clone_size: -; v_call: TRBV11-2; j_call: TRBJ1-1; cdr3_aa: CASSLRWGLADREIPQAFF
clone_size: -; v_call: TRBV6-5; j_call: TRBJ1-2; cdr3_aa: CANSYSWSGDDGYTF
clone_size: many; v_call: TRBV4-2; j_call: TRBJ2-1; cdr3_aa: CASSQDGFGYYNEQFF
clone_size: -; v_call: TRBV19; j_call: TRBJ2-1; cdr3_aa: CASSPGLAGGYNEQFF
clone_size: many; v_call: TRBV29-1; j_call: TRBJ2-1; cdr3_aa: CSVEPQGSFEQFF
clone_size: -; v_call: TRBV12-3/TRBV12-4; j_call: TRBJ2-7; cdr3_aa: CASSSSIVNEQYF
clone_size: -; v_call: TRBV4-1; j_call: TRBJ1-6; cdr3_aa: CASSQDRVGSYNSPLHF
clone_size: -; v_call: TRBV12-3/TRBV12-4; j_call: TRBJ2-1; cdr3_aa: CASSFSQAGQFF
clone_size: -; v_call: TRBV28; j_call: TRBJ1-2; cdr3_aa: CASGRGNYGYTF
clone_size: many; v_call: TRBV4-3; j_call: TRBJ1-2; cdr3_aa: CASSQDLIGYGYTF
clone_size: -; v_call: TRBV7-8; j_call: TRBJ1-5; cdr3_aa: CASSPIYSNQPQHF
clone_size: -; v_call: TRBV12-3/TRBV12-4; j_call: TRBJ2-3; cdr3_aa: CASSLGWTSGSLDTQYF
clone_size: -; v_call: TRBV11-2; j_call: TRBJ2-5; cdr3_aa: CAGSLSSGRREAQYF
clone_size: many; v_call: TRBV6-1; j_call: TRBJ2-2; cdr3_aa: CASSEGNTGELFF
clone_size: few; v_call: TRBV6-5; j_call: TRBJ1-5; cdr3_aa: CASSSDRGRQPQHF
clone_size: once; v_call: TRBV6-5; j_call: TRBJ1-6; cdr3_aa: CANSRSSRPSDSPLHF
clone_size: few; v_call: TRBV11-2; j_call: TRBJ2-6; cdr3_aa: CATQRPRSGANVLTF
clone_size: few; v_call: TRBV6-2/TRBV6-3; j_call: TRBJ1-5; cdr3_aa: CASSSTTGTGGYQPQHF
clone_size: -; v_call: TRBV7-9; j_call: TRBJ2-3; cdr3_aa: CASRHLLSTDTQYF
clone_size: -; v_call: TRBV10-2; j_call: TRBJ1-6; cdr3_aa: CASSRQGARSPLHF
clone_size: few; v_call: TRBV28; j_call: TRBJ2-6; cdr3_aa: CASGLDSSGANVLTF
clone_size: -; v_call: TRBV11-2; j_call: TRBJ2-5; cdr3_aa: CASSFGSLLAGGRGETQYF
clone_size: many; v_call: TRBV4-3; j_call: TRBJ2-7; cdr3_aa: CASSQGTGYYEQYF
clone_size: -; v_call: TRBV11-3; j_call: TRBJ2-3; cdr3_aa: CACSFGIGSDTQYF
clone_size: -; v_call: TRBV29-1; j_call: TRBJ2-3; cdr3_aa: CSVALGLADTGTQYF
clone_size: many; v_call: TRBV6-2/TRBV6-3; j_call: TRBJ2-6; cdr3_aa: CATKVGSSGANVLTF
clone_size: -; v_call: TRBV11-2; j_call: TRBJ2-3; cdr3_aa: CASSVGPGTVTQYF
clone_size: -; v_call: TRBV28; j_call: TRBJ2-6; cdr3_aa: CASSPAIAGANVLTF
clone_size: few; v_call: TRBV6-2/TRBV6-3; j_call: TRBJ2-7; cdr3_aa: CASSFLGESSYEQYF
clone_size: -; v_call: TRBV11-3; j_call: TRBJ2-7; cdr3_aa: CASSSFRATSGITYRQYF
clone_size: once; v_call: TRBV29-1; j_call: TRBJ2-3; cdr3_aa: CSVENVAGAGARYF
clone_size: few; v_call: TRBV5-6; j_call: TRBJ1-2; cdr3_aa: CASSLIQGNYGYTF
clone_size: -; v_call: TRBV6-2/TRBV6-3; j_call: TRBJ2-3; cdr3_aa: CTSSSPFSNGRKADTQYF
clone_size: -; v_call: TRBV12-3/TRBV12-4; j_call: TRBJ2-3; cdr3_aa: CASSFTGGRTDTQYF
clone_size: few; v_call: TRBV5-1; j_call: TRBJ2-5; cdr3_aa: CASSFETGRRDTQYF
clone_size: once; v_call: TRBV12-5; j_call: TRBJ2-1; cdr3_aa: CAGGFWIERFF
clone_size: -; v_call: TRBV5-4; j_call: TRBJ1-1; cdr3_aa: CASSGGAVEAFF
clone_size: -; v_call: TRBV12-3/TRBV12-4; j_call: TRBJ2-1; cdr3_aa: CASSLGDNEQSF
clone_size: -; v_call: TRBV28; j_call: TRBJ2-5; cdr3_aa: CASSPRGTQEAQYF
clone_size: -; v_call: TRBV30; j_call: TRBJ1-1; cdr3_aa: CAWPGRGTEAFF
clone_size: -; v_call: TRBV6-2/TRBV6-3; j_call: TRBJ2-2; cdr3_aa: CASSYNPSGNTGEPFF
clone_size: few; v_call: TRBV6-6; j_call: TRBJ1-2; cdr3_aa: CASSYVQARGYTF
clone_size: -; v_call: TRBV7-9; j_call: TRBJ2-2; cdr3_aa: CASSQTSVATGKLFF
clone_size: -; v_call: TRBV6-6; j_call: TRBJ1-2; cdr3_aa: CASSYSNRGPYGYTF
clone_size: -; v_call: TRBV28; j_call: TRBJ2-1; cdr3_aa: CASSPPGKQLF
clone_size: few; v_call: TRBV5-6; j_call: TRBJ2-1; cdr3_aa: CASSLRSLVFF
clone_size: many; v_call: TRBV5-6; j_call: TRBJ2-5; cdr3_aa: CASSPAGGVETQYF